The rows below give T cell receptor beta chains drawn from one sample of a study of blood T cell repertoires in COVID-19. The table came from immunoSEQ multiplex PCR; TCRdb's copy has only in-frame clones and leaves some out. This sample has some 20,000 clones, with approximately 89% found just once. Sample: peripheral blood. All receptors come from a human donor in a cohort sampled during active COVID-19. The CDR3 runs from the conserved cysteine through the conserved F or W. Fields, in order: CDR3 DNA, CDR3 protein, D gene, clone size, V gene, J gene. The D gene is left open where the match is weak. Only some rows state a clone size, as once, few, many or a class for expanded clones.

cdr3_nt: TGTGCCAGCGGCAGGACCTACAATGAGCAGTTCTTC
cdr3_aa: CASGRTYNEQFF
d_call: -
clone_size: -
v_call: TRBV9
j_call: TRBJ2-1

cdr3_nt: TGCGCCAGCAGCCCAGGGTCGGGCACTGAAGCTTTCTTT
cdr3_aa: CASSPGSGTEAFF
d_call: -
clone_size: -
v_call: TRBV5-1
j_call: TRBJ1-1

cdr3_nt: TGTGCCAGCAGTTTATTACCGGGACAGGGTTCCACTGAAGCTTTCTTT
cdr3_aa: CASSLLPGQGSTEAFF
d_call: TRBD1
clone_size: -
v_call: TRBV28
j_call: TRBJ1-1

cdr3_nt: TGTGCCAGCAGCTTAGACTCGAACACCGGGGAGCTGTTTTTT
cdr3_aa: CASSLDSNTGELFF
d_call: -
clone_size: -
v_call: TRBV7-9
j_call: TRBJ2-2

cdr3_nt: TGTGCCAGTACCGGCCTGAGAGGGCCGAATCAGCCCCAGCATTTT
cdr3_aa: CASTGLRGPNQPQHF
d_call: -
clone_size: -
v_call: TRBV19
j_call: TRBJ1-5

cdr3_nt: TGTGCCAGCAGCGTAGGGCCTCTCGAAGGCGGCGAGCAGTACTTC
cdr3_aa: CASSVGPLEGGEQYF
d_call: -
clone_size: -
v_call: TRBV9
j_call: TRBJ2-7

cdr3_nt: TGTGCCAGCAGCTTAGCGCTTGCTAGCGGGACCTACGAGCAGTACTTC
cdr3_aa: CASSLALASGTYEQYF
d_call: TRBD2
clone_size: -
v_call: TRBV7-9
j_call: TRBJ2-7

cdr3_nt: TGTGCCAGCAGCCAAGGGGTTGGGGGGGGCTATGGCTACACCTTC
cdr3_aa: CASSQGVGGGYGYTF
d_call: -
clone_size: -
v_call: TRBV6-5
j_call: TRBJ1-2

cdr3_nt: TGTGCCAGCAGCCAAGTTAGCGGGAACGGCTACGAGCAGTACTTC
cdr3_aa: CASSQVSGNGYEQYF
d_call: TRBD2
clone_size: -
v_call: TRBV4-2
j_call: TRBJ2-7

cdr3_nt: TGTGCCAGCAGTGAAGCGAGTACAGCGGGAGGCTACGAGCAGTACTTC
cdr3_aa: CASSEASTAGGYEQYF
d_call: TRBD2
clone_size: -
v_call: TRBV6-1
j_call: TRBJ2-7

cdr3_nt: TGTGCCAGCAGTGAAAGGACTAGCGGGTACAATGAGCAGTTCTTC
cdr3_aa: CASSERTSGYNEQFF
d_call: TRBD2
clone_size: -
v_call: TRBV6-1
j_call: TRBJ2-1

cdr3_nt: TGTGCCAGCAGTTTACAGGGATTGTACTCACCCCTCCACTTT
cdr3_aa: CASSLQGLYSPLHF
d_call: -
clone_size: -
v_call: TRBV27
j_call: TRBJ1-6

cdr3_nt: TGCGCCAGCAGCCTAGAAGAGACCCAGTACTTC
cdr3_aa: CASSLEETQYF
d_call: -
clone_size: -
v_call: TRBV5-1
j_call: TRBJ2-5

cdr3_nt: TGTGCCAGCAGCTGGGACTCCAGCTCCTACAATGAGCAGTTCTTC
cdr3_aa: CASSWDSSSYNEQFF
d_call: -
clone_size: -
v_call: TRBV5-4
j_call: TRBJ2-1

cdr3_nt: TGTGCCACCAGTGACCTCCCTCGGACAGACAGGGGACTTGCCGTCTACAATGAGCAGTTCTTC
cdr3_aa: CATSDLPRTDRGLAVYNEQFF
d_call: TRBD1
clone_size: -
v_call: TRBV24-1
j_call: TRBJ2-1

cdr3_nt: TGTGCCAGCAGTGTATGGGGGGGAAGAACTGAAGCTTTCTTT
cdr3_aa: CASSVWGGRTEAFF
d_call: -
clone_size: once
v_call: TRBV28
j_call: TRBJ1-1

cdr3_nt: TGTGCCAGCAGCACCAGGGAGGGGGGCGGTGAAAAACTGTTTTTT
cdr3_aa: CASSTREGGGEKLFF
d_call: -
clone_size: once
v_call: TRBV7-9
j_call: TRBJ1-4

cdr3_nt: TGTGCCAGCAGCCAGCGACAGGGCCCGGCGCCGGATGAGCAGTTCTTC
cdr3_aa: CASSQRQGPAPDEQFF
d_call: TRBD1
clone_size: -
v_call: TRBV4-2
j_call: TRBJ2-1

cdr3_nt: TGTGCCAGCAGCCAAGAGGGGGGTAGCGGGAGGAGGCCGTTCTTC
cdr3_aa: CASSQEGGSGRRPFF
d_call: TRBD2
clone_size: -
v_call: TRBV3-1/TRBV3-2
j_call: TRBJ2-1

cdr3_nt: TGTGCCAGTTTGGACAGGGGGCCCCCCGGCACCGGGGAGCTGTTTTTT
cdr3_aa: CASLDRGPPGTGELFF
d_call: TRBD1
clone_size: -
v_call: TRBV2
j_call: TRBJ2-2

cdr3_nt: TGTGCCAGCAGTGTTAATCGCGGGAGGGCTTTCGACGAGCAGTACTTC
cdr3_aa: CASSVNRGRAFDEQYF
d_call: TRBD2
clone_size: -
v_call: TRBV6-1
j_call: TRBJ2-7

cdr3_nt: TGCGCCAGCAGCTTGGTTCTCGGTACTAACTATGGCTACACCTTC
cdr3_aa: CASSLVLGTNYGYTF
d_call: -
clone_size: -
v_call: TRBV5-1
j_call: TRBJ1-2

cdr3_nt: TGTGCCAGTAGTACCCTTGGGACTAGCGGAGGCAATGAGCAGTTCTTC
cdr3_aa: CASSTLGTSGGNEQFF
d_call: TRBD2
clone_size: -
v_call: TRBV19
j_call: TRBJ2-1

cdr3_nt: TGTGCCAGCAGCTTGGGGGGCAACTATGGCTACACCTTC
cdr3_aa: CASSLGGNYGYTF
d_call: -
clone_size: -
v_call: TRBV5-8
j_call: TRBJ1-2

cdr3_nt: TGTGCCTGGAGTGAGGGGCCCCGGACCGGGAGAGGCTACACCTTC
cdr3_aa: CAWSEGPRTGRGYTF
d_call: -
clone_size: -
v_call: TRBV30
j_call: TRBJ1-2

cdr3_nt: TGCGCCAGCAGCCCGATCTATGGGCAGGGGGTAGTGCCTAACCAAGAGACCCAGTACTTC
cdr3_aa: CASSPIYGQGVVPNQETQYF
d_call: TRBD1
clone_size: -
v_call: TRBV5-1
j_call: TRBJ2-5

cdr3_nt: TGTGCCAGCAATTCAGGCCTAGGGAGTGGTGAGCAGTTCTTC
cdr3_aa: CASNSGLGSGEQFF
d_call: -
clone_size: -
v_call: TRBV6-5
j_call: TRBJ2-1

cdr3_nt: TGTGCCAGTAGTAGGCGGAACAGGGATAACTATGGCTACACCTTC
cdr3_aa: CASSRRNRDNYGYTF
d_call: -
clone_size: few
v_call: TRBV19
j_call: TRBJ1-2

cdr3_nt: TGTGCCAGTAGGGGACAGGGAAGATCCTACGAGCAGTACTTC
cdr3_aa: CASRGQGRSYEQYF
d_call: TRBD1
clone_size: -
v_call: TRBV19
j_call: TRBJ2-7

cdr3_nt: TGTGCCTGGAGCCCAACAGGGCTGCAGCCCCAGCATTTT
cdr3_aa: CAWSPTGLQPQHF
d_call: -
clone_size: -
v_call: TRBV30
j_call: TRBJ1-5

cdr3_nt: TGCGCCAGCAGCTTGAGGGCGGGAGTTGAAGATGAGCAGTTCTTC
cdr3_aa: CASSLRAGVEDEQFF
d_call: TRBD2
clone_size: -
v_call: TRBV5-1
j_call: TRBJ2-1

cdr3_nt: TGCGCCAGCAGCTTGGCAGGGGGCAATGAGCAGTTCTTC
cdr3_aa: CASSLAGGNEQFF
d_call: TRBD1
clone_size: once
v_call: TRBV5-1
j_call: TRBJ2-1

cdr3_nt: TGTGCCAGCAGCCCCTTATCGGGGACAGAGGGAGACAATGAGCAGTTCTTC
cdr3_aa: CASSPLSGTEGDNEQFF
d_call: TRBD1
clone_size: -
v_call: TRBV4-2
j_call: TRBJ2-1

cdr3_nt: TGTGCCAGCAGCCGACAGAGCCCTCCGGACAATTCACCCCTCCACTTT
cdr3_aa: CASSRQSPPDNSPLHF
d_call: -
clone_size: -
v_call: TRBV21-1
j_call: TRBJ1-6

cdr3_nt: TGTGCCAGCAGCGTCGGACAGGACCACAATGAGCAGTTCTTC
cdr3_aa: CASSVGQDHNEQFF
d_call: TRBD1
clone_size: -
v_call: TRBV11-3
j_call: TRBJ2-1

cdr3_nt: TGTGCCAGCAGCAGCGAGGGGACTACCTCCTACGAGCAGTACTTC
cdr3_aa: CASSSEGTTSYEQYF
d_call: TRBD2
clone_size: -
v_call: TRBV5-4
j_call: TRBJ2-7

cdr3_nt: TGCGCCAGCAGCCCGGGACAGGGATTGGGTGAGCAGTACTTC
cdr3_aa: CASSPGQGLGEQYF
d_call: TRBD1
clone_size: -
v_call: TRBV4-1
j_call: TRBJ2-7

cdr3_nt: TGTGCCAGCTCACCTCCTACCCCCGGGGAGCTGTTTTTT
cdr3_aa: CASSPPTPGELFF
d_call: -
clone_size: -
v_call: TRBV18
j_call: TRBJ2-2

cdr3_nt: TGTGCCAGCAGCCGACTAGAAGCCAATGAGCAGTTCTTC
cdr3_aa: CASSRLEANEQFF
d_call: -
clone_size: -
v_call: TRBV7-9
j_call: TRBJ2-1

cdr3_nt: TGTGCCAGCAGCCTAGGGACTAGCGGATTCTACAATGAGCAGTTCTTC
cdr3_aa: CASSLGTSGFYNEQFF
d_call: TRBD2
clone_size: -
v_call: TRBV3-1/TRBV3-2
j_call: TRBJ2-1

cdr3_nt: TGTGCCAGCAGTTTTCCCCGGACAGGGGATGAGCAGTTCTTC
cdr3_aa: CASSFPRTGDEQFF
d_call: TRBD1
clone_size: -
v_call: TRBV28
j_call: TRBJ2-1

cdr3_nt: TGTGCCTGGAGCCACTACGAGCAGTACTTC
cdr3_aa: CAWSHYEQYF
d_call: -
clone_size: -
v_call: TRBV30
j_call: TRBJ2-7

cdr3_nt: TGTGCCAGCTCATCCCGGGCAGGGGAAGCTTTCTTT
cdr3_aa: CASSSRAGEAFF
d_call: -
clone_size: -
v_call: TRBV18
j_call: TRBJ1-1

cdr3_nt: TGCGCCAGCAGCCCAACAGGGACGACGGGCTACACCTTC
cdr3_aa: CASSPTGTTGYTF
d_call: -
clone_size: once
v_call: TRBV5-1
j_call: TRBJ1-2

cdr3_nt: TGTGCCAGCAGTTTATCCACCGGGAGGGCCTACGAGCAGTACTTC
cdr3_aa: CASSLSTGRAYEQYF
d_call: TRBD2
clone_size: -
v_call: TRBV27
j_call: TRBJ2-7

cdr3_nt: TGTGCCAGCAGCTTAGAGAGGGCCCAGCCCCAGCATTTT
cdr3_aa: CASSLERAQPQHF
d_call: -
clone_size: -
v_call: TRBV7-2
j_call: TRBJ1-5

cdr3_nt: TGTGCCACCAGTGACCCCCGTGGACTATCTAGCTCCTACAATGAGCAGTTCTTC
cdr3_aa: CATSDPRGLSSSYNEQFF
d_call: -
clone_size: -
v_call: TRBV24-1
j_call: TRBJ2-1

cdr3_nt: TGTGCCAGTAGTATATCTAGCGGGGGGAACACCGGGGAGCTGTTTTTT
cdr3_aa: CASSISSGGNTGELFF
d_call: TRBD2
clone_size: few
v_call: TRBV19
j_call: TRBJ2-2

cdr3_nt: TGTGCCACCCCAGGGTACCAAGAGACCCAGTACTTC
cdr3_aa: CATPGYQETQYF
d_call: -
clone_size: -
v_call: TRBV27
j_call: TRBJ2-5

cdr3_nt: TGTGCCAGCAGTGAATACCCTACAGGGCCCTCCTACGAGCAGTACTTC
cdr3_aa: CASSEYPTGPSYEQYF
d_call: -
clone_size: -
v_call: TRBV25-1
j_call: TRBJ2-7

cdr3_nt: TGTGCCAGCACCATTAGCGGGAGTCGTACCGGGGAGCTGTTTTTT
cdr3_aa: CASTISGSRTGELFF
d_call: TRBD2
clone_size: -
v_call: TRBV6-5
j_call: TRBJ2-2

cdr3_nt: TGTGCCAGCGGAACGGGACTTCCGCGTGGCTACACCTTC
cdr3_aa: CASGTGLPRGYTF
d_call: -
clone_size: -
v_call: TRBV6-5
j_call: TRBJ1-2

cdr3_nt: TGTGCCAGCAGCGTTTCGGGCCAAGAGACCCAGTACTTC
cdr3_aa: CASSVSGQETQYF
d_call: -
clone_size: -
v_call: TRBV9
j_call: TRBJ2-5

cdr3_nt: TGTGCCAGTAAGATGGGCAGGGGACCAACTAATGAAAAACTGTTTTTT
cdr3_aa: CASKMGRGPTNEKLFF
d_call: -
clone_size: -
v_call: TRBV19
j_call: TRBJ1-4

cdr3_nt: TGTGCCAGCAGCTCCCAATACAACTCGGGGCAGTTCTTC
cdr3_aa: CASSSQYNSGQFF
d_call: -
clone_size: -
v_call: TRBV11-3
j_call: TRBJ2-1

cdr3_nt: TGTGCCACCAGCAGAGATCCCCCAGACAGGGGCACAGATACGCAGTATTTT
cdr3_aa: CATSRDPPDRGTDTQYF
d_call: TRBD1
clone_size: -
v_call: TRBV15
j_call: TRBJ2-3

cdr3_nt: TGTGCCAGCAGTGAGGGGGCTCCTTTCTACGAGCAGTACTTC
cdr3_aa: CASSEGAPFYEQYF
d_call: -
clone_size: -
v_call: TRBV2
j_call: TRBJ2-7

cdr3_nt: TGTGCCAGCACCCCGGCTGGGGGCGGGCTTTATGGCTACACCTTC
cdr3_aa: CASTPAGGGLYGYTF
d_call: -
clone_size: -
v_call: TRBV28
j_call: TRBJ1-2

cdr3_nt: TGTGCCAGCAGCTTAGGCGGGACAGGGGTACGGGGCTACACCTTC
cdr3_aa: CASSLGGTGVRGYTF
d_call: TRBD1
clone_size: -
v_call: TRBV7-8
j_call: TRBJ1-2